This T cell receptor beta chain was captured in a study of cytomegalovirus exposure and HLA in healthy donors. Broader study findings: Clonal expansion, a later analysis showed, was greater in HLA-associated TCR beta chains than in equally common others. The records held CMV serostatus as the only immune exposure information.

The germline gives CDR1 GTSNPN, CDR2 SVGIG (reference sequence). The CDR3 runs to 16 residues. The V gene lost 2 bases and the J gene lost 1 base, with 16 bases spanning the gap. A multiplex PCR was run with 60 Vbeta primers and 13 Jbeta primers. TCRdb's table, derived via immunoSEQ multiplex PCR, lists solely in-frame clones and lacks some. The data show 140,000 to 150,000 clones, more than 75% seen once. As to this clone: Its antigen is undetermined.

Specimen: PBMCs. The chain couples TRBV30 to TRBJ2-3; D is perhaps TRBD2 (6 bases). The receptor comes from a female donor in good health and CMV-seronegative. CDR3 in amino acids: CAWSYRRGTGTDTQYF. DNA for the CDR3: TGTGCCTGGAGTTACCGTCGGGGGACTGGCACAGATACGCAGTATTTT.